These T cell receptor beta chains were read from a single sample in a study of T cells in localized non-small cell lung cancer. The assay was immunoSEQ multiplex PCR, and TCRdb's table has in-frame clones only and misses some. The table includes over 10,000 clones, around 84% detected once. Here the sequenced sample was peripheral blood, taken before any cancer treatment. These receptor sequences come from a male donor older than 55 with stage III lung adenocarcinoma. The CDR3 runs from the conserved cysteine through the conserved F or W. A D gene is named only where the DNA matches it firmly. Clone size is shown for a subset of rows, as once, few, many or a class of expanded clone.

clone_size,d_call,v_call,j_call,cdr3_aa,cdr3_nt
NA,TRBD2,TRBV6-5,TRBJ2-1,CASSYKGGSLPGEQFF,TGTGCCAGCAGTTACAAGGGCGGGAGCCTCCCTGGGGAGCAGTTCTTC
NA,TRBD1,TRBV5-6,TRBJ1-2,CASSADYRGNYGYTF,TGTGCCAGCAGCGCGGACTACAGGGGCAACTATGGCTACACCTTC
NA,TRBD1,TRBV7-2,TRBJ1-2,CASSLTPGQGAHGYTF,TGTGCCAGCAGCCTAACTCCGGGACAGGGGGCTCATGGCTACACCTTC
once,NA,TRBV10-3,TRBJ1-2,CATKPSTENYGYTF,TGTGCCACGAAACCGTCGACTGAGAACTATGGCTACACCTTC
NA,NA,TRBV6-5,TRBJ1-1,CASSTSRSGTEAFF,TGTGCCAGCAGTACATCAAGGTCGGGGACTGAAGCTTTCTTT
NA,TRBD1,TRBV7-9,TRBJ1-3,CASSLEWDRGNTIYF,TGTGCCAGCAGCTTGGAATGGGACAGGGGAAACACCATATATTTT
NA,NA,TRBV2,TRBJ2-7,CASRLAYEQYF,TGTGCCAGCCGACTAGCCTACGAGCAGTACTTC
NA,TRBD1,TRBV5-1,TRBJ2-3,CASSLDRGFTDTQYF,TGCGCCAGCAGCTTGGACAGGGGTTTTACAGATACGCAGTATTTT
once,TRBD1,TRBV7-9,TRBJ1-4,CASSRLEGGQANEKLFF,TGTGCCAGCAGTCGACTAGAAGGGGGACAGGCTAATGAAAAACTGTTTTTT
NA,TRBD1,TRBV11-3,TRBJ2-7,CASSLDSLTGEEQYF,TGTGCCAGCAGCTTGGACAGTCTAACAGGGGAAGAGCAGTACTTC
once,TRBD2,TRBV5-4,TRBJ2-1,CASKQGAGYNEQFF,TGTGCCAGCAAGCAGGGAGCGGGGTACAATGAGCAGTTCTTC
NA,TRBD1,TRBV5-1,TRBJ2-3,CASSWTGDRTDTQYF,TGCGCCAGCAGCTGGACAGGGGATCGCACAGATACGCAGTATTTT
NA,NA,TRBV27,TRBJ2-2,CASSPSRNTGELFF,TGTGCCAGCAGCCCGTCGCGGAACACCGGGGAGCTGTTTTTT
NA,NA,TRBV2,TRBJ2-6,CASSRQFSGANVLTF,TGTGCCAGCAGCCGACAGTTCTCTGGGGCCAACGTCCTGACTTTC
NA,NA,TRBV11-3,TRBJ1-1,CASSLAGRENTEAFF,TGTGCCAGCAGCTTAGCCGGCAGGGAGAACACTGAAGCTTTCTTT
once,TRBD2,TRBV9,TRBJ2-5,CASSAGGQSVQETQYF,TGTGCCAGCAGCGCGGGGGGGCAATCGGTCCAAGAGACCCAGTACTTC